This T cell receptor (beta chain) was recorded in a study of T cells after yellow fever vaccination. Broader study findings: Though it reached lower strength, the secondary response hit its peak faster, day 5 versus 15. Booster sampling recovered most clones from primary vaccination (under 98% CD4, over 75% CD8).

CDR1 is SGHRS and CDR2 is YFSETQ in the germline V gene. V was pared by 5 bases and J by 10 bases, with 19 bases between. The CDR3 totals 15 residues. 5'RACE template switching added a universal primer site and UMIs to TCR cDNA. MiXCR was run by TCRdb on the 5' RACE reads, yielding one entry per CDR3 protein. Of 250,000 to 400,000 distinct CDR3 sequences listed, roughly 4.3% are singletons. This clonotype was counted between two and nine times. Its antigen is unknown. The clonotype comes from a man between 18 and 29 years old who received the YFV17D yellow fever vaccine. This specimen consisted of PBMCs, obtained 5 days after the yellow fever booster vaccination. The genes are TRBV5-1 and TRBJ1-6; possibly TRBD1 for D (6 bases). The CDR3 sequence is CASRTGTLSQSPLHF. The CDR3 DNA sequence: TGCGCCAGCAGGACTGGGACATTGAGTCAGTCACCCCTCCACTTT.